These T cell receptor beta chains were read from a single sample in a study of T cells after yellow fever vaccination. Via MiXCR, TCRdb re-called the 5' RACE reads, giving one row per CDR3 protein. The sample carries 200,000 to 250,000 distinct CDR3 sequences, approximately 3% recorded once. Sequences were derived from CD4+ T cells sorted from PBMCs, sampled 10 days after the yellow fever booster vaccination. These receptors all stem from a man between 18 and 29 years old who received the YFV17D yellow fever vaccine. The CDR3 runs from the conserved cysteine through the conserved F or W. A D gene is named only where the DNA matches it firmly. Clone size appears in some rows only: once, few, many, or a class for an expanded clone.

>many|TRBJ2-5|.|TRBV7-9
TGTGCCAGCAGCCGAAGGGCTAGCTCGGAGACCCAGTACTTC
CASSRRASSETQYF
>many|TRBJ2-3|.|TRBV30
TGTGCCTGGAGTGGTGGTAGTCCCGGTACGCAGTATTTT
CAWSGGSPGTQYF
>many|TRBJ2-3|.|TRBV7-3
TGTGCCAGCTCCCGAAGGGGGGGCGTGACAGATACGCAGTATTTT
CASSRRGGVTDTQYF
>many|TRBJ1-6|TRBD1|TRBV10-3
TGTGCCATCAGTCCCCAGGGGGCTGGGGATTATAATTCACCCCTCCACTTT
CAISPQGAGDYNSPLHF
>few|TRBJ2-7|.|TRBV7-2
TGTGCCAGCAGCTTGGGGGGTACAGGGGAATACGAGCAGTACTTC
CASSLGGTGEYEQYF
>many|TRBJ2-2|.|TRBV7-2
TGTGCCAGCAGCATATCAGGAATGCGGAACACCGGGGAGCTGTTTTTT
CASSISGMRNTGELFF
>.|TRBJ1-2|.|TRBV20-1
TGCAGTGCTAGAGATGCCGCGATCTATGGCTACACCTTC
CSARDAAIYGYTF
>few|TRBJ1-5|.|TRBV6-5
TGTGCCAGCAGTTACTTCCAGGGGCCGAATCAGCCCCAGCATTTT
CASSYFQGPNQPQHF
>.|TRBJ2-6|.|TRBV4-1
TGCGCCAGCAGCCAAGAGGTGGTGGGCCCTGGGGCCAACGTCCTGACTTTC
CASSQEVVGPGANVLTF
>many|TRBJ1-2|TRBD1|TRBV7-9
TGTGCCAGCAGCCTAAACGTCCGGGACAGGGTCCTTGACTATGGCTACACCTTC
CASSLNVRDRVLDYGYTF
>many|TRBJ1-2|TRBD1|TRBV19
TGTGCCAGTAGTATCCAGGGGGCGGAGGTTGGCTACACCTTC
CASSIQGAEVGYTF
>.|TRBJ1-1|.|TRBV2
TGTGCCAGCAGTGAATCGGGGGTCACTGAAGCTTTCTTT
CASSESGVTEAFF
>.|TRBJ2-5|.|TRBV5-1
TGCGCCAGCAGCTTGTTGGAGTCCCAAGAGACCCAGTACTTC
CASSLLESQETQYF
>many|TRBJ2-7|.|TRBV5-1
TGCGCCAGCAGCTCGCGACTCTCCTACGAGCAGTACTTC
CASSSRLSYEQYF
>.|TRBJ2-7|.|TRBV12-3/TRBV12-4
TGTGCCAGCAGGAACTCGGGCACCTACGAGCAGTACTTC
CASRNSGTYEQYF
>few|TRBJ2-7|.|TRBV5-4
TGTGCCAGCAGCTTATTGGGGGCGGCTTACGAGCAGTACTTC
CASSLLGAAYEQYF
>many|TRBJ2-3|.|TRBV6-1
TGTGCCAGCAGTGAAGGATTTCCGTGGCGGGATACAGATACGCAGTATTTT
CASSEGFPWRDTDTQYF
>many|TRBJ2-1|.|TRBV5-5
TGTGCCAGCAGCTTGGCTACAAACAATGAGCAGTTCTTC
CASSLATNNEQFF
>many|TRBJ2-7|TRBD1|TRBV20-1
TGCAGTGCCTCGGGACAGCCATACGAGCAGTACTTC
CSASGQPYEQYF
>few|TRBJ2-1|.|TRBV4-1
TGCGCCAGCAGCCGAGGACAGGGAGGGTTGGGTGAGCAGTTCTTC
CASSRGQGGLGEQFF
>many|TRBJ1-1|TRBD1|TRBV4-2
TGTGCCAGCAGCTCTCCGGTAGGACAGGGAACTGAAGCTTTCTTT
CASSSPVGQGTEAFF
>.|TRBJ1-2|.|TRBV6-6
TGTGCCAGCACCACTCAGTTAGCTAACTATGGCTACACCTTC
CASTTQLANYGYTF
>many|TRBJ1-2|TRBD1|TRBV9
TGTGCCAGCAGCTTCCGAGTAGGGACAGACCCCTATGGCTACACCTTC
CASSFRVGTDPYGYTF
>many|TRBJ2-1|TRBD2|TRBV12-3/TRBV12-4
TGTGCCAGCAGTGAACCCCCCGGGACTAGCGGGGGGAGACCCTACAATGAGCAGTTCTTC
CASSEPPGTSGGRPYNEQFF
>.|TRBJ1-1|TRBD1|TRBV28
TGTGCCAGCAGACCACCGACAGGGGACACTGAAGCTTTCTTT
CASRPPTGDTEAFF
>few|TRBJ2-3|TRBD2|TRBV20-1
TGCAGTGCTCCGACTAGCGCAGATACGCAGTATTTT
CSAPTSADTQYF
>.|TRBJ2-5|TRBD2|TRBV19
TGTGCCAGTAGTACGACTAGCGGGGTGCAAGAGACCCAGTACTTC
CASSTTSGVQETQYF
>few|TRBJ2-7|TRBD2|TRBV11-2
TGTGCCAGCAGCTTTGCCGGGGGGTACCCCAACGAGCAGTACTTC
CASSFAGGYPNEQYF
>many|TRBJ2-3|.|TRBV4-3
TGCGCCAGCAGCCAGAGTATTCCGGGTTCTAGCACAGATACGCAGTATTTT
CASSQSIPGSSTDTQYF
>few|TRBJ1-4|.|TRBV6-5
TGTGCCAGCAGTTACTTCAGGGGACCAACTAATGAAAAACTGTTTTTT
CASSYFRGPTNEKLFF
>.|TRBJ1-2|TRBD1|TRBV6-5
TGTGCCAGCAGACAGACAGGGGACTATGGCTACACCTTC
CASRQTGDYGYTF
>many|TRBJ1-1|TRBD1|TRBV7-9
TGTGCCAGCAGCTCCCAGGGGGCGAGGAACACTGAAGCTTTCTTT
CASSSQGARNTEAFF
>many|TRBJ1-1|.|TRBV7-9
TGTGCCAGCAGCCTGAGTAACACTGAAGCTTTCTTT
CASSLSNTEAFF
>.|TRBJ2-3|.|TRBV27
TGTGCCAGCAGCTACGGGACGGCGAGAGATACGCAGTATTTT
CASSYGTARDTQYF
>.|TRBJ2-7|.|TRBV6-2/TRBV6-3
TGTGCCAGCAGTTACTATACAGGTCAAGGGGGGCATTACGAGCAGTACTTC
CASSYYTGQGGHYEQYF
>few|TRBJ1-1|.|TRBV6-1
TGTGCCAGCACTCAAAGTAGGGCCTCGAACACTGAAGCTTTCTTT
CASTQSRASNTEAFF
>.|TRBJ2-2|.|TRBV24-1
TGTGCCACCAGTGGCACGTTGAACACCGGGGAGCTGTTTTTT
CATSGTLNTGELFF
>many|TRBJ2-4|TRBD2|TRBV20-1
TGCAGTGCAAGACTAGCGGGGTTAGCCAAAAACATTCAGTACTTC
CSARLAGLAKNIQYF
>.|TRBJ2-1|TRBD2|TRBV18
TGTGCCAGCTCTCCCTCCGCGGGGGGGGGAACCTACAATGAGCAGTTCTTC
CASSPSAGGGTYNEQFF
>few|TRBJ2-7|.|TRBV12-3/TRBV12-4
TGTGCCAGCAGTCCCGGAGTGCCTTCCGAGCAGTACTTC
CASSPGVPSEQYF
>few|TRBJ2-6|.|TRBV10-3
TGTGCCATCAGTGAGAGGGCGGTGTTCCTGACTTTC
CAISERAVFLTF
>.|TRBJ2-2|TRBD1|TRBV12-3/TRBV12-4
TGTGCCAGCAGTTTTAGGGGACAGACAACCGGGGAGCTGTTTTTT
CASSFRGQTTGELFF
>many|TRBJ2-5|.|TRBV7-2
TGTGCCAGCAGCTTATCAGTCGGGGCGGAGACCCAGTACTTC
CASSLSVGAETQYF
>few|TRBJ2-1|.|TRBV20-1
TGCAGTGCTAGAGAGGGGCCGATCTCCTACAATGAGCAGTTCTTC
CSAREGPISYNEQFF
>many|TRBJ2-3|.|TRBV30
TGTGCCTGGAGTCTAAGGGCGGCAGATACGCAGTATTTT
CAWSLRAADTQYF
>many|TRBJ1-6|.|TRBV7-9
TGTGCCAGCAGCCTCGGACCAAATAATTCACCCCTCCACTTT
CASSLGPNNSPLHF
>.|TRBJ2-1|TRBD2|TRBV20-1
TGCAGTGCTAGAAAATTGCTAGCGGGGGGGACTTTAAATGAGCAGTTCTTC
CSARKLLAGGTLNEQFF
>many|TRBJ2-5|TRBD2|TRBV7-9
TGTGCCAGCAGCTTAGACCAGCGGGGGGCCAGGAAGACCCAGTACTTC
CASSLDQRGARKTQYF
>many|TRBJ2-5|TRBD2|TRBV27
TGTGCCAGCAGTCCGGGGGCGGGGGGAAACGGAGAGACCCAGTACTTC
CASSPGAGGNGETQYF
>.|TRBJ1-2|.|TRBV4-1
TGCGCCAGCAGCCAAGTCGGCTATGGCTACACCTTC
CASSQVGYGYTF
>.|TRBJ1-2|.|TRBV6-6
TGTGCCAGCACCATGGACTATGGCTACACCTTC
CASTMDYGYTF
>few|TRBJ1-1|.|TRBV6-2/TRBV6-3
TGTGCCAGCAGTCTACAGGGAGGGGCTGAAGCTTTCTTT
CASSLQGGAEAFF
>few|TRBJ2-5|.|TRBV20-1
TGCAGTGCTAAGGCGGCCGGCCCCCAAGAGACCCAGTACTTC
CSAKAAGPQETQYF
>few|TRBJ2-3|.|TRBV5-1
TGCGCCAGCAGCTCCAAACAGGGTGCAGATACGCAGTATTTT
CASSSKQGADTQYF